Below are 30 T cell receptor beta chains sequenced from a single sample in a study of blood T cell repertoires in COVID-19. Clones were read by immunoSEQ multiplex PCR, and TCRdb kept only the in-frame ones, dropping some. The table has around 190,000 clones, approximately 86% seen once. The sequenced sample was peripheral blood. These receptors originate from a man aged 45-60 years with active or convalescent COVID-19.

This clone was recorded only once. The genes are TRBV21-1 and TRBJ1-5; the listed D gene, TRBD1, was not tested against the DNA. TRBV21-1 is listed as a pseudogene. There are 15 residues in the CDR3. The CDR3 DNA is TGTGCCAGCAGCAAAGATAACAGAATCAATCAGCCCCAGCATTTT. Its translation: CASSKDNRINQPQHF.

The chain employs TRBV5-4 and TRBJ2-7; 11 positions match TRBD2. Germline values: CDR1 SGHNT, CDR2 YYREEE (reference sequence). With 3 bases clipped from V and 1 base from J, the junction kept 3 bases outside the gene matches. CDR3 length equals 15 residues. The CDR3 region is CASSSGTSGSYEQYF. For the CDR3, the DNA is TGTGCCAGCAGCTCCGGGACTAGCGGTTCCTACGAGCAGTACTTC.

In DNA, the CDR3 is TGCGCCAGCAGCCAAGAGCTAGGGGGCTCTGGAAACACCATATATTTT. It yields the protein CASSQELGGSGNTIYF. The chain couples TRBV4-1 to TRBJ1-3; D is perhaps TRBD1 (6 bases). Germline CDR1 MGHRA, CDR2 YSYEKL. The CDR3 has 16 amino acids. V was pared by 0 bases and J by 0 bases, with 9 bases between.

The chain joins TRBV6-5 to TRBJ1-5; D remains ambiguous. Germline V gene lookup returns CDR1 MNHEY and CDR2 SVGAGI. Trimming stripped 8 bases from V and 5 bases from J, with 16 bases between. The CDR3 sequence is 14 residues long. In nucleotides, the CDR3 is TGTGCCAGCTCCTCTACCTCCGGGGATCAGCCCCAGCATTTT. It yields the protein CASSSTSGDQPQHF.

The J gene is TRBJ2-7, the V gene TRBV13; 12 nucleotides line up with TRBD2. Unmatched junction bases numbered 9, after V lost 5 bases and J lost 4 bases. This CDR3 is built from 16 residues. The germline V gene has CDR1 PRHDT and CDR2 FYEKMQ (reference sequence). The DNA of the CDR3 is TGTGCCAGCAGCGCACAAGGGACTAGCGGGCAATACGAGCAGTACTTC. Its translation is CASSAQGTSGQYEQYF.

This chain joins TRBV24-1 and TRBJ2-2, with 12 nucleotides matching TRBD1. Germline values: CDR1 KGHDR, CDR2 SFDVKD. The V and J ends lost 4 bases and 7 bases, in that order; junction bases with no gene match: 9. This CDR3 is built from 17 residues. The DNA of the CDR3 is TGTGCCACCAGTGACCCCGGGACAGGGGGCCCGTACGGGGAGCTGTTTTTT. This gives the protein CATSDPGTGGPYGELFF.

J is TRBJ1-5 and V is TRBV4-2; D is uncertain. There are 15 residues in the CDR3. The V gene's germline CDR1 is LGHNA and CDR2 YNFKEQ. V lost 0 bases, J lost 1 base, and 7 bases lay in between. CDR3 coding DNA: TGTGCCAGCAGCCAAGAGTCAGGAAGCAATCAGCCCCAGCATTTT. Its translation: CASSQESGSNQPQHF.

This chain joins TRBV6-5 and TRBJ1-1, with TRBD1 as a possible D gene (6 bases). V was shortened by 8 bases and J by 5 bases, with 18 bases between the two germline ends. Germline values: CDR1 MNHEY, CDR2 SVGAGI. This CDR3 is built from 14 residues. CDR3 loop: CASGKGGGGTEAFF. DNA for the CDR3: TGTGCCAGCGGGAAAGGGGGGGGAGGTACTGAAGCTTTCTTT.

The gene calls are TRBV7-9 and TRBJ1-2; possibly TRBD1 for D (5 bases). V was shortened by 3 bases and J by 2 bases, with 10 bases between the two germline ends. The length of the CDR3 is 14 residues. Germline V gene sequence: CDR1 SEHNR, CDR2 FQNEAQ (reference sequence). This CDR3 is CASSLVGLNYGYTF. CDR3 DNA sequence: TGTGCCAGCAGCTTGGTGGGGCTCAACTATGGCTACACCTTC.

The V call is TRBV9, the J call TRBJ2-3; TRBD1 agrees at 10 bases. Germline V lookup: CDR1 SGDLS, CDR2 YYNGEE. This CDR3 is 15 amino acids long. The V gene end was trimmed by 4 bases and the J gene end by 4 bases; junction bases not matched to a gene: 6. DNA of the CDR3: TGTGCCAGCAGCTTCCGGGACAGGGGCTCAGATACGCAGTATTTT. Protein: CASSFRDRGSDTQYF.

The chain is built from TRBV9 and TRBJ1-5, with 11 bases that match TRBD1. The CDR3 has 15 residues. Germline lookup yields CDR1 SGDLS and CDR2 YYNGEE. V was pared by 0 bases and J by 6 bases, with 2 bases of the junction left unmatched. The CDR3 coding sequence is TGTGCCAGCAGCGTAGAGGGACAGGGGGTTCAGCCCCAGCATTTT. It specifies CASSVEGQGVQPQHF.

This chain connects TRBV7-2 to TRBJ2-2, with 15 positions matching TRBD2. The CDR3 is 14 residues long. V shed 5 bases, J shed 16 bases, and the junction held 8 bases outside the gene matches. The germline CDR1 and CDR2 sequences are SGHTA and FQGNSA. CDR3 loop: CASSAGLAGGAPFF. CDR3 coding DNA: TGTGCCAGCAGCGCGGGACTAGCGGGGGGCGCGCCGTTTTTT.

The V and J genes are TRBV6-6 and TRBJ2-2, with 9 bases that match TRBD1. V lost 6 bases, J lost 3 bases, and 5 bases stayed unmatched. The germline CDR1 and CDR2 sequences are MNHNY and SVGAGI (reference sequence). The CDR3 sequence is 15 residues long. The CDR3 nucleotides read TGTGCCAGCAGCTCGACAGGGGGATACACCGGGGAGCTGTTTTTT. Amino acid sequence: CASSSTGGYTGELFF.

This clone was seen once. This chain links TRBV6-6 with TRBJ1-2; D call uncertain. V lost 2 bases and J 1 base, leaving 11 bases between the germline ends. The germline CDR1 and CDR2 sequences are MNHNY and SVGAGI (reference sequence). The CDR3 consists of 15 residues. CDR3: CASSYDRDINYGYTF. CDR3 in DNA: TGTGCCAGCAGTTACGACCGGGATATTAACTATGGCTACACCTTC.

The chain employs TRBV4-3 and TRBJ1-1; possibly TRBD1 for D (5 bases). The germline CDR1 and CDR2 sequences are LGHNA and YSLEER. With 6 bases removed from V and 1 base from J, the gap between germline ends came to 12 bases. The CDR3 totals 14 residues. The CDR3 sequence: CASSLLQGNTEAFF. The DNA for the CDR3 is TGCGCCAGCAGTCTACTCCAGGGGAACACTGAAGCTTTCTTT.

The CDR3 sequence: CASTPFSGANVLTF. CDR3 coding DNA: TGTGCCAGCACCCCCTTCTCTGGGGCCAACGTCCTGACTTTC. The rearrangement uses TRBV7-2 and TRBJ2-6; D gene unclear. Looked up from germline, CDR1 is SGHTA and CDR2 is FQGNSA. V lost 7 bases and J lost 0, with 7 bases in between. There are 14 residues in the CDR3.

The chain uses TRBV15 and TRBJ2-1; D not resolved. The CDR3 length is 12 residues. V was shortened by 2 bases and J by 8 bases, with 7 bases between the two germline ends. CDR1 LNHNV and CDR2 YYDKDF come from the germline V gene (reference sequence). In DNA, the CDR3 is TGTGCCACCAGCAGACATAGTGATGAGCAGTTCTTC. It is translated as CATSRHSDEQFF.

The CDR3 sequence: CASSIDEGEVTEAFF. CDR3 nucleotide sequence: TGTGCCAGTAGTATTGACGAGGGAGAGGTCACTGAAGCTTTCTTT. The chain has TRBV19 and TRBJ1-1; D is unclear. V lost 3 bases, J lost 4 bases, and 15 bases lay in between. Germline lookup yields CDR1 LNHDA and CDR2 SQIVND (reference sequence). This CDR3 has 15 residues.

Sample share makes this clone medium-sized. This CDR3 is also generated by other DNA sequences in the sample. The V gene is TRBV15, the J gene TRBJ2-5; possible D gene TRBD2, 6 bases. CDR1 LNHNV and CDR2 YYDKDF come from the germline V gene (reference sequence). CDR3 length equals 15 residues. V was pared by 0 bases and J by 4 bases, with 12 bases between. The DNA for the CDR3 is TGTGCCACCAGCAGAGATAAACTAGCAGGAGAGACCCAGTACTTC. Residues: CATSRDKLAGETQYF.

The J gene is TRBJ1-2, the V gene TRBV12-3 or TRBV12-4; tentative D call: TRBD1 (5 bases). V lost 5 bases to trimming and J lost 7 bases, with 11 bases between them. The CDR3 runs 12 residues. The CDR3, as DNA: TGTGCCAGCAGTGCCGGACAAGGTGGCTACACCTTC. Translation gives CASSAGQGGYTF.

V and J are TRBV6-2 or TRBV6-3 and TRBJ2-5; 8 positions agree with TRBD1. The V gene end was trimmed by 5 bases and the J gene end by 4 bases; junction bases not matched to a gene: 3. This CDR3 is built from 13 residues. Germline values: CDR1 MNHEY, CDR2 SVGEGT. In DNA form, the CDR3 reads TGTGCCAGCAGTCAACAGGGGGTAGAGACCCAGTACTTC. It codes for CASSQQGVETQYF.

The chain couples TRBV11-2 to TRBJ2-7; 11 nucleotides line up with TRBD2. The V gene end was trimmed by 4 bases and the J gene end by 8 bases; junction bases not matched to a gene: 10. This CDR3 is built from 15 residues. Germline V gene lookup returns CDR1 SGHAT and CDR2 FQNNGV. CDR3 in DNA: TGTGCCAGCAGCTCCGTAGCGGGAGGGGGCGGGCAGCAGTACTTC. Translated: CASSSVAGGGGQQYF. Complete variable domain (other parts from reference TRBV11-2 and TRBJ2-7): EAGVAQSPRYKIIEKRQSVAFWCNPISGHATLYWYQQILGQGPKLLIQFQNNGVVDDSQLPKDRFSAERLKGVDSTLKIQPAKLEDSAVYLCASSSVAGGGGQQYFGPGTRLTVT.

In this sample, this clone turned up a few times. The sample contains more than one DNA sequence encoding this CDR3. The chain uses TRBV7-3 and TRBJ2-2; D ambiguous. The V end was cut by 2 bases, the J end by 4 bases, with 5 bases between. This CDR3 is 13 amino acids long. The germline V gene has CDR1 SGHTA and CDR2 FQGTGA. The CDR3 spells CASSLLSTGELFF. DNA of the CDR3: TGTGCCAGCAGCTTATTGAGCACCGGGGAGCTGTTTTTT.

The chain has TRBV7-9 and TRBJ1-3; 8 bases fit TRBD1. Per the germline V gene, CDR1 is SEHNR and CDR2 is FQNEAQ (reference sequence). V shed 4 bases, J shed 2 bases, and the junction held 1 base outside the gene matches. This CDR3 is 14 amino acids long. CDR3 amino acids: CASSSGGTGNTIYF. The CDR3 DNA sequence: TGTGCCAGCAGCTCAGGGGGCACTGGAAACACCATATATTTT.

The chain links TRBV9 to TRBJ1-5; a possible D gene is TRBD1 (6 bases). Trimming took 2 bases from V and 6 from J, leaving 9 bases between them. The CDR3 sequence is 13 residues long. Per the germline V gene, CDR1 is SGDLS and CDR2 is YYNGEE. CDR3 sequence reads: CASSVAGAQPQHF. The CDR3 nucleotides read TGTGCCAGCAGCGTTGCAGGGGCTCAGCCCCAGCATTTT. The full variable domain, with the rest looked up from reference TRBV9 and TRBJ1-5, is DSGVTQTPKHLITATGQRVTLRCSPRSGDLSVYWYQQSLDQGLQFLIQYYNGEERAKGNILERFSAQQFPDLHSELNLSSLELGDSALYFCASSVAGAQPQHFGDGTRLSIL.

V usage is TRBV7-2 and J usage is TRBJ1-2; D is unresolved. V was pared by 5 bases and J by 3 bases, with 16 bases between. CDR3 length equals 15 residues. CDR1 and CDR2 (germline): SGHTA, FQGNSA. CDR3 sequence reads: CASSPHGGRDYGYTF. CDR3 bases: TGTGCCAGCAGCCCACATGGAGGACGGGACTATGGCTACACCTTC.

The V and J genes are TRBV6-5 and TRBJ1-5; TRBD1 aligns across 8 bases. Germline loops: CDR1 MNHEY, CDR2 SVGAGI. This CDR3 is 15 amino acids long. Trimming took 6 bases from V and 2 from J; bases not matched to a gene: 6. CDR3: CASSPTGVGNQPQHF. As DNA, the CDR3 is TGTGCCAGCAGCCCGACAGGGGTGGGCAATCAGCCCCAGCATTTT.

The chain is built from TRBV2 and TRBJ2-5; D not resolved. Trimming took 3 bases from V and 3 from J, leaving 5 bases between them. The CDR3 spans 12 residues. Germline CDR1 and CDR2: SNHLY and FYNNEI. The CDR3 DNA reads as TGTGCCAGCAGTGACCTTAAAGAGACCCAGTACTTC. Translation: CASSDLKETQYF.

The V and J genes are TRBV19 and TRBJ2-5; TRBD2 might be the D (5 bases). Between the trimmed V and J ends, which lost 3 bases and 5 bases, there was a span of 19 bases. Looked up from germline, CDR1 is LNHDA and CDR2 is SQIVND (reference sequence). There are 16 residues in the CDR3. Here the CDR3 reads CASSILHLSGSETQYF. CDR3 sequence (DNA): TGTGCCAGTAGTATTTTACATTTGTCGGGGTCCGAGACCCAGTACTTC.

This chain links TRBV3-1 (or the pseudogene TRBV3-2) with TRBJ1-6; D uncertain. The V and J ends lost 3 bases and 7 bases respectively, with 7 bases between them. Germline V lookup: CDR1 LGHDT, CDR2 YNNKEL (reference sequence). This CDR3 has 13 residues. In nucleotides, the CDR3 is TGTGCCAGCAGCCAGTCAGGAAATTCACCCCTCCACTTT. Translation gives CASSQSGNSPLHF.